This paragraph covers one T cell receptor beta chain sequence. These data are taken from a study of CD8 T cells in Susac syndrome. TCR beta sequences were obtained from blood CD8+ and CD4+ T cells. The RNA input was about 0.5 to 1 ug, and it was reverse transcribed with random hexamers. The immunoSEQ assay covered 54 Vbeta and 13 Jbeta segments for CDR3. MiXCR was run by TCRdb on the immunoSEQ multiplex PCR reads, yielding one entry per CDR3 protein. The sample has 250,000 to 300,000 distinct CDR3 sequences, 65% to 90% seen once. The receptor comes from a human donor with multiple sclerosis. The sequencing input was CD8+ T cells from PBMCs.

As DNA, the CDR3 is TGTGCCAGCAGTATCGTATGGAGCACAGATACGCAGTATTTT. As protein: CASSIVWSTDTQYF. This chain links TRBV6-2 or TRBV6-3 with TRBJ2-3; no clear D gene. This CDR3 spans 14 amino acids. Germline V gives CDR1 MNHEY, CDR2 SVGEGT. Trimming removed 5 bases at V and 0 bases at J, with 9 bases between.